Given below is one T cell receptor beta chain in context. Its antigen is undetermined. Measured with immunoSEQ multiplex PCR; TCRdb has only the in-frame clones, and not every one. The repertoire holds roughly 120,000 clones, with approximately 90% as singletons. These data come from a study of T cell responses to AZD1222 COVID-19 vaccine. Points from the study as a whole: Among those given AZD1222, only five or six were seropositive at baseline. Sampling that yielded the repertoires occurred only after the peak T cell response.

Trimming left V 0 bases short and J 3 bases short, with 4 bases between. The CDR3 is 12 residues long. Germline CDR1 reads SGHDT; CDR2 reads YYEEEE. The genes are TRBV5-6 and TRBJ2-7; D gene uncertain. The sample consisted of peripheral blood, taken 28 days after the second AZD1222 dose. The TCR was taken from an adult who received the AZD1222 COVID-19 vaccine. Here the CDR3 reads CASSLAFYEQYF. As DNA, the CDR3 is TGTGCCAGCAGCTTGGCTTTCTACGAGCAGTACTTC.